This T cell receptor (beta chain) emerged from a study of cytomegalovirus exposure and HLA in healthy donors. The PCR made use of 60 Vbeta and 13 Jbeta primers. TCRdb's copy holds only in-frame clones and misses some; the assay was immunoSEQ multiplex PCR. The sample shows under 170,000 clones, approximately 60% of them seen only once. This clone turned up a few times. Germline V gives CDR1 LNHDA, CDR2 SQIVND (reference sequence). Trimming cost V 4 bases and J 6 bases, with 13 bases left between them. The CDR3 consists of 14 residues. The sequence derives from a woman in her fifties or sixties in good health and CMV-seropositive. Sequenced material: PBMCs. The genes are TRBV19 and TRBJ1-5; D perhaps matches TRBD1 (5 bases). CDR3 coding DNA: TGTGCCAGTAGTAATTATCGGGGGTCTCAGCCCCAGCATTTT. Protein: CASSNYRGSQPQHF.